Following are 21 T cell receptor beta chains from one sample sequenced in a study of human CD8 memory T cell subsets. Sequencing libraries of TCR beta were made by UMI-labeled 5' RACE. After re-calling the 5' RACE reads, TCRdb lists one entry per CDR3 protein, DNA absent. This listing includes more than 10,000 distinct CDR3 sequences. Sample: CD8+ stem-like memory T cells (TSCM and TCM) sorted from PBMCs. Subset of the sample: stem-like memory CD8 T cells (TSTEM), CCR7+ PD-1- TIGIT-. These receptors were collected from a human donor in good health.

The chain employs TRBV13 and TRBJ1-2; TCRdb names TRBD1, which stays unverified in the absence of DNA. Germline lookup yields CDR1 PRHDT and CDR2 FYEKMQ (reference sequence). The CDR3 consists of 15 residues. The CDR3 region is CASSATGGDFNGYTF.

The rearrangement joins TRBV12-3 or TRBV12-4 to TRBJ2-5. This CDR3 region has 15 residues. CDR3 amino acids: CASSLPGRIQETQYF.

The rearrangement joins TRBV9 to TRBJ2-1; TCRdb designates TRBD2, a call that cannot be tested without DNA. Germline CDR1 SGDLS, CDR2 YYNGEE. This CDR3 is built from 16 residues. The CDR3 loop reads CASSVGSGRAGNEQFF.

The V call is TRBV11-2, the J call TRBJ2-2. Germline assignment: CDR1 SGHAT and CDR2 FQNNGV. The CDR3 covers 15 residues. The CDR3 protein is CASSAHSETTGELFF.

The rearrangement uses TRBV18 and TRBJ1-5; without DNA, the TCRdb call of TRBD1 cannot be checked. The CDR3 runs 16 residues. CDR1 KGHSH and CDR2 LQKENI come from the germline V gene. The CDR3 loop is CASSPLRDSRNQPQHF. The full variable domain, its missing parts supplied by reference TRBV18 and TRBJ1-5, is NAGVMQNPRHLVRRRGQEARLRCSPMKGHSHVYWYRQLPEEGLKFMVYLQKENIIDESGMPKERFSAEFPKEGPSILRIQQVVRGDSAAYFCASSPLRDSRNQPQHFGDGTRLSIL.

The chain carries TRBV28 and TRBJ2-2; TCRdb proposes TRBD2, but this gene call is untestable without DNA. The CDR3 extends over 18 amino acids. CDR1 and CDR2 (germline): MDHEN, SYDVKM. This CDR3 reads CASSSPDLAAANTGELFF.

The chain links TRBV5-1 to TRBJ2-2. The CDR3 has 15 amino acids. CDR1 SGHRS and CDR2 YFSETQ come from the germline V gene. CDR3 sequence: CASSLEQIHTGELFF.

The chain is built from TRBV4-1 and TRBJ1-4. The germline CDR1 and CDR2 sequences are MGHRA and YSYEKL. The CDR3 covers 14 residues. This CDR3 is CASSQEGGNEKLFF.

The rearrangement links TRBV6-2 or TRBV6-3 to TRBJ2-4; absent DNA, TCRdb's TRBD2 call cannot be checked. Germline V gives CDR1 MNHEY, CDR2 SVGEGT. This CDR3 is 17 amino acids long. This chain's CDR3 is CASSYSEVGPATGIQYF.

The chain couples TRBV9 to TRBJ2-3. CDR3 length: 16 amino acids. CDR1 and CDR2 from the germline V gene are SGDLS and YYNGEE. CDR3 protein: CASSGERVFSTDTQYF.

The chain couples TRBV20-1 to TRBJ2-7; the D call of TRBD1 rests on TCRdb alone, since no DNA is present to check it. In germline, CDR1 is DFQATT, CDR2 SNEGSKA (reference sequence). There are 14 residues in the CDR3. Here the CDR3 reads CSATPLGRYYEQYF.

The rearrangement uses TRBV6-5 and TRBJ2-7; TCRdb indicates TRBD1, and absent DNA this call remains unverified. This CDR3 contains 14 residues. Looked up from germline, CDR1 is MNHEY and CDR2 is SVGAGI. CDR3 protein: CASSQGQGAYEQYF.

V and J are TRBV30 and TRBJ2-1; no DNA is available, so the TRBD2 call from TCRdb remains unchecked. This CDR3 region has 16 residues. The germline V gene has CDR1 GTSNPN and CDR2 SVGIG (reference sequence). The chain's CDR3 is CAWSPTTSASYNEQFF.

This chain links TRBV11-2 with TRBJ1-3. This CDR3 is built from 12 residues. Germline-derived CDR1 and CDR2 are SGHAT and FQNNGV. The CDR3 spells CASSLVTNTIYF.

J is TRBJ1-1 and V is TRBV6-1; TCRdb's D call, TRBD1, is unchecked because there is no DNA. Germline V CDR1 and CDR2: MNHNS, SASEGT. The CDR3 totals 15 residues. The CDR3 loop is CASSELQGAGTEAFF.

This CDR3 is CASSFLQGISETAGPEQYF. The rearrangement uses TRBV28 and TRBJ2-7; TCRdb proposes TRBD2, but this gene call is untestable without DNA. This CDR3 has 19 amino acids. CDR1 MDHEN and CDR2 SYDVKM come from the germline V gene.

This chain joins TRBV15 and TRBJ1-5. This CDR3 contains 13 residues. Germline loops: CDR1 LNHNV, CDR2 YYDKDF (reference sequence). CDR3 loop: CATSRGLGQPQHF.

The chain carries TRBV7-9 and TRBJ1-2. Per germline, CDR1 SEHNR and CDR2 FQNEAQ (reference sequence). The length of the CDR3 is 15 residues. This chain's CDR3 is CASNEVGRIHYGYTF.

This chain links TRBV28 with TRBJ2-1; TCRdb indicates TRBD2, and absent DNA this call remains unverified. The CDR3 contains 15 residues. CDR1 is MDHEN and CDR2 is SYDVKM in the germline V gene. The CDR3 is CASSPLAGGNNEQFF.

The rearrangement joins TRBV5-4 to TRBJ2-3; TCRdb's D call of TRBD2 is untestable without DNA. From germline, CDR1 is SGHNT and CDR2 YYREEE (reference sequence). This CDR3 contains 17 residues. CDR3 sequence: CASSGAGLAESTDTQYF. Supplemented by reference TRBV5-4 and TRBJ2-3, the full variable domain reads ETGVTQSPTHLIKTRGQQVTLRCSSQSGHNTVSWYQQALGQGPQFIFQYYREEENGRGNFPPRFSGLQFPNYSSELNVNALELDDSALYLCASSGAGLAESTDTQYFGPGTRLTVL.

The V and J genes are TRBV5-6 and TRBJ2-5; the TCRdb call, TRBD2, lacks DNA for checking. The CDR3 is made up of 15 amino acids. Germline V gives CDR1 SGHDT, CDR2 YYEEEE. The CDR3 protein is CASSFLTSGRETQYF.